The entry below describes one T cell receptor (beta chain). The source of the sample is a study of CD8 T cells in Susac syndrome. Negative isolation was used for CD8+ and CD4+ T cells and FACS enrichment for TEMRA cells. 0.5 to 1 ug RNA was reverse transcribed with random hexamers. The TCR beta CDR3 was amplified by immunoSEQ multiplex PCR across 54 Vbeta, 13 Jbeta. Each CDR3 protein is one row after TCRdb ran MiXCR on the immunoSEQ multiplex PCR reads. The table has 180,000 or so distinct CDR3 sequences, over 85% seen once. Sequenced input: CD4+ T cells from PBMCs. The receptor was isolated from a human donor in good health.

The CDR3 bases are TGCAGTGCTAGATCCACACTAGCCAAAAACATTCAGTACTTC. This translates into CSARSTLAKNIQYF. This chain connects TRBV20-1 to TRBJ2-4; D gene ambiguous. This CDR3 comprises 14 residues. V was clipped by 2 bases and J by 0 bases, with 8 bases between them. Germline CDR1 and CDR2: DFQATT and SNEGSKA (reference sequence).